One TCR beta chain is described in this entry. Antigen specificity is unknown. Cells defined as naive were viable CD3+CD4+ or CD3+CD8+ and CCR7+CD45RA+CD45RO-CD95-CD27+CD28+. TCRdb keeps only in-frame clones here, not all; method: immunoSEQ multiplex PCR. The sample consists of roughly 32,000 clones, about 89% of them appearing once. These data originate in a study of T cells after posttransplantation cyclophosphamide. Whole-study results and caveats: Skin or GI-infiltrating T cells shared few TRB sequences with blood. Recipient CMV seropositivity and CMV reactivation strongly tracked TRB clonality. Donor-recipient repertoire similarity was low at 1-2 months, rising over year one.

The TCR was taken from a woman aged 55-69 years in good health, CMV-negative, and a related stem cell transplant donor. Input material: naive CD4+ T cells sorted from PBMCs.

The CDR3 here is CASSPYRVLNTEAFF. CDR3 bases: TGTGCCAGCAGCCCCTACCGGGTCCTGAACACTGAAGCTTTCTTT. The chain employs TRBV7-9 and TRBJ1-1; D not certain. The V end was cut by 5 bases, the J end by 0 bases, with 13 bases between. Germline V CDR1 and CDR2: SEHNR, FQNEAQ (reference sequence). There are 15 residues in the CDR3.